This is a list of T cell receptor beta chains from one sample in a study of OX40 agonist ivuxolimab in advanced cancers. Assay used: immunoSEQ multiplex PCR; TCRdb lists only in-frame clones, some missing. The profile covers more than 50,000 clones, with about 82% appearing a single time and about 2.6% taken by the ten largest. The source material was CD4+ or CD8+ T cells sorted from blood, sampled in a trial of the OX40 agonist ivuxolimab. All receptors derive from an adult with an advanced solid tumor such as melanoma, head and neck, liver or kidney cancer. CDR3s include the opening cysteine and the closing phenylalanine or tryptophan. A D gene is named only where the DNA matches it firmly. Clone size is shown for a subset of rows, as once, few, many or a class of expanded clone.

clone_size: .; v_call: TRBV27; d_call: .; j_call: TRBJ1-1; cdr3_nt: TGTGCCAGCAGGGCCCTCGAACGAGGGTCCCCTGAAGCTTTCTTT; cdr3_aa: CASRALERGSPEAFF
clone_size: .; v_call: TRBV19; d_call: .; j_call: TRBJ1-2; cdr3_nt: TGTGCCAGTAGTCAGGGCGCAAGCTATGGCTACACCTTC; cdr3_aa: CASSQGASYGYTF
clone_size: once; v_call: TRBV12-5; d_call: .; j_call: TRBJ2-3; cdr3_nt: TGTGCTAGTGGTTTGTCACAAGATACGCAGTATTTT; cdr3_aa: CASGLSQDTQYF
clone_size: .; v_call: TRBV5-4; d_call: TRBD1; j_call: TRBJ2-1; cdr3_nt: TGTGCCAGCAGCTCGGGACAGGGGGCGGGGAATGAGCAGTTCTTC; cdr3_aa: CASSSGQGAGNEQFF
clone_size: .; v_call: TRBV11-3; d_call: TRBD2; j_call: TRBJ2-1; cdr3_nt: TGTGCCAGCAGCTCGGGACTAGCGTACAATGAGCAGTTCTTC; cdr3_aa: CASSSGLAYNEQFF
clone_size: .; v_call: TRBV6-1; d_call: .; j_call: TRBJ2-7; cdr3_nt: TGTGCCAGCAGTGTACTGTACTACGAGCAGTACTTC; cdr3_aa: CASSVLYYEQYF
clone_size: once; v_call: TRBV28; d_call: TRBD2; j_call: TRBJ2-7; cdr3_nt: TGTGCCAGCAATAGCGGGGGATACAACGAGCAGTACTTC; cdr3_aa: CASNSGGYNEQYF
clone_size: .; v_call: TRBV7-2; d_call: TRBD1; j_call: TRBJ1-2; cdr3_nt: TGTGCCAGCAAGATCGCCGGGACAGGGAATGGCTACACCTTC; cdr3_aa: CASKIAGTGNGYTF
clone_size: .; v_call: TRBV7-2; d_call: TRBD1; j_call: TRBJ2-1; cdr3_nt: TGTGCCAGCACCCTAGACAGGGTTGAGCAGTTCTTC; cdr3_aa: CASTLDRVEQFF
clone_size: .; v_call: TRBV7-9; d_call: .; j_call: TRBJ2-7; cdr3_nt: TGTGCCAGCAGCCCTTCCCGGGGGACCTACGAGCAGTACTTC; cdr3_aa: CASSPSRGTYEQYF
clone_size: .; v_call: TRBV4-3; d_call: .; j_call: TRBJ2-3; cdr3_nt: TGCGCCAGCAGCCAAGATTCCCAAGGGAGCACAGATACGCAGTATTTT; cdr3_aa: CASSQDSQGSTDTQYF
clone_size: .; v_call: TRBV28; d_call: .; j_call: TRBJ1-5; cdr3_nt: TGTGCCAGCAGTTTATGGGGGGGTGTTGGCAATCAGCCCCAGCATTTT; cdr3_aa: CASSLWGGVGNQPQHF
clone_size: .; v_call: TRBV4-2; d_call: TRBD1; j_call: TRBJ2-7; cdr3_nt: TGTGCCAGCAGCCAAGGGGGACAGGGGGTATACGAGCAGTACTTC; cdr3_aa: CASSQGGQGVYEQYF
clone_size: .; v_call: TRBV9; d_call: TRBD1; j_call: TRBJ2-3; cdr3_nt: TGTGCCAGCAGCGTAGCTACCCAGGGGGCGGGCACAGATACGCAGTATTTT; cdr3_aa: CASSVATQGAGTDTQYF
clone_size: .; v_call: TRBV28; d_call: .; j_call: TRBJ1-1; cdr3_nt: TGTGCCAGCAGTTTAGGAGGGTATGGTCGGACTGAAGCTTTCTTT; cdr3_aa: CASSLGGYGRTEAFF
clone_size: once; v_call: TRBV5-1; d_call: TRBD1; j_call: TRBJ1-6; cdr3_nt: TGCGCCAGCAGCTCAACCACCGGGACAGGCAATTCACCCCTCCACTTT; cdr3_aa: CASSSTTGTGNSPLHF
clone_size: .; v_call: TRBV11-2; d_call: .; j_call: TRBJ2-5; cdr3_nt: TGTGCCAGCAGCTTAGTCGGATCCCAAGAGACCCAGTACTTC; cdr3_aa: CASSLVGSQETQYF
clone_size: .; v_call: TRBV9; d_call: .; j_call: TRBJ2-1; cdr3_nt: TGTGCCAGCAGCGTAGTGGGAAGGGGTGTCAATGAGCAGTTCTTC; cdr3_aa: CASSVVGRGVNEQFF
clone_size: .; v_call: TRBV28; d_call: .; j_call: TRBJ2-5; cdr3_nt: TGTGCCAGCAGGGGGGGCCCGGGGGAGACCCAGTACTTC; cdr3_aa: CASRGGPGETQYF
clone_size: .; v_call: TRBV6-1; d_call: .; j_call: TRBJ2-5; cdr3_nt: TGTGCCTGCTTGCAGCCGGGGCGGGAGACCCAGTACTTC; cdr3_aa: CACLQPGRETQYF
clone_size: .; v_call: TRBV2; d_call: TRBD1; j_call: TRBJ1-1; cdr3_nt: TGTGCCAGCTGCCCAAGGACAGGGGGCACTGAAGCTTTCTTT; cdr3_aa: CASCPRTGGTEAFF
clone_size: .; v_call: TRBV11-3; d_call: .; j_call: TRBJ2-7; cdr3_nt: TGTGCCAGCAGCGCTGACATCTCCTACGAGCAGTACTTC; cdr3_aa: CASSADISYEQYF
clone_size: .; v_call: TRBV2; d_call: .; j_call: TRBJ2-5; cdr3_nt: TGTGCCAGCGCCGAAACAGGGATGCAAGAGACCCAGTACTTC; cdr3_aa: CASAETGMQETQYF
clone_size: .; v_call: TRBV7-8; d_call: .; j_call: TRBJ1-2; cdr3_nt: TGTGCCAGCCCCCTCGCCACCTTC; cdr3_aa: CASPLATF
clone_size: .; v_call: TRBV6-1; d_call: .; j_call: TRBJ2-1; cdr3_nt: TGTGCCAGCAGTGAAGTAGGGAACAATGAGCAGTTCTTC; cdr3_aa: CASSEVGNNEQFF
clone_size: .; v_call: TRBV7-2; d_call: .; j_call: TRBJ1-2; cdr3_nt: TGTGCCAGCAGCTTAGAAAGCGGCCGACCTTTGGGTGGCTACACCTTC; cdr3_aa: CASSLESGRPLGGYTF
clone_size: .; v_call: TRBV18; d_call: .; j_call: TRBJ1-5; cdr3_nt: TGTGCCAGCTCACCGGGGCAGGGATTGGGTCAGCCCCAGCATTTT; cdr3_aa: CASSPGQGLGQPQHF
clone_size: .; v_call: TRBV9; d_call: .; j_call: TRBJ1-2; cdr3_nt: TGTGCCAGCAGCCCGGGGACCTATGGCTACACCTTC; cdr3_aa: CASSPGTYGYTF
clone_size: .; v_call: TRBV19; d_call: .; j_call: TRBJ2-1; cdr3_nt: TGTGCCAGTAGGCACACTCTGAACTACAATGAGCAGTTCTTC; cdr3_aa: CASRHTLNYNEQFF
clone_size: .; v_call: TRBV29-1; d_call: .; j_call: TRBJ2-3; cdr3_nt: TGCAGCGTTGAGACTGTACAAGATACGCAGTATTTT; cdr3_aa: CSVETVQDTQYF
clone_size: .; v_call: TRBV7-2; d_call: .; j_call: TRBJ2-3; cdr3_nt: TGTGCCAGCAGCAGGCGAATGCTAGGGGAGCCACCGGATACGCAGTATTTT; cdr3_aa: CASSRRMLGEPPDTQYF
clone_size: .; v_call: TRBV27; d_call: .; j_call: TRBJ1-5; cdr3_nt: TGTGCCAGCAAGGATGGGATAAGCAATCAGCCCCAGCATTTT; cdr3_aa: CASKDGISNQPQHF
clone_size: .; v_call: TRBV28; d_call: .; j_call: TRBJ1-2; cdr3_nt: TGTGCCAGCAGTGCGGGGACCCCTCACTATGGCTACACCTTC; cdr3_aa: CASSAGTPHYGYTF
clone_size: .; v_call: TRBV9; d_call: TRBD1; j_call: TRBJ1-5; cdr3_nt: TGTGCCAGCAGCGCGGACAGGACCTATCAGCCCCAGCATTTT; cdr3_aa: CASSADRTYQPQHF
clone_size: few; v_call: TRBV6-5; d_call: .; j_call: TRBJ2-7; cdr3_nt: TGTGCCAGCAGTTACTCGAGCGAGGGGAGGAACGAGCAGTACTTC; cdr3_aa: CASSYSSEGRNEQYF
clone_size: .; v_call: TRBV6-5; d_call: .; j_call: TRBJ1-2; cdr3_nt: TGTGCCAGCACCGGGCAGAATCGCTATGGCTACACCTTC; cdr3_aa: CASTGQNRYGYTF
clone_size: .; v_call: TRBV19; d_call: .; j_call: TRBJ2-7; cdr3_nt: TGTGCCAGTTCCTTCGCGACAGGCCCTACCTACGAGCAGTACTTC; cdr3_aa: CASSFATGPTYEQYF
clone_size: .; v_call: TRBV6-6; d_call: TRBD1; j_call: TRBJ1-3; cdr3_nt: TGTGCCAGCAGTTACTCCGGGACAGGTTGGGGAAACACCATATATTTT; cdr3_aa: CASSYSGTGWGNTIYF
clone_size: .; v_call: TRBV7-6; d_call: .; j_call: TRBJ2-1; cdr3_nt: TGTGCCAGCAGCTTAGTAGTGGGGGATGAGCAGTTCTTC; cdr3_aa: CASSLVVGDEQFF
clone_size: .; v_call: TRBV19; d_call: TRBD1; j_call: TRBJ1-2; cdr3_nt: TGTGCCAGTAGACCCCGGGGACAGGTGAACTCCAACTATGGCTACACCTTC; cdr3_aa: CASRPRGQVNSNYGYTF
clone_size: once; v_call: TRBV28; d_call: TRBD1; j_call: TRBJ1-5; cdr3_nt: TGTGCCTCAAGGTCGGGAGCTACAGGGGGCGGTCAGCCCCAGCATTTT; cdr3_aa: CASRSGATGGGQPQHF
clone_size: once; v_call: TRBV18; d_call: TRBD2; j_call: TRBJ2-3; cdr3_nt: TGTGCCAGCTCACCACCGGGCGGGGGAATCACAGATACGCAGTATTTT; cdr3_aa: CASSPPGGGITDTQYF
clone_size: once; v_call: TRBV7-6; d_call: .; j_call: TRBJ2-1; cdr3_nt: TGTGCCAGCAGCTTAGCCTATAACGATGAGCAGTTCTTC; cdr3_aa: CASSLAYNDEQFF
clone_size: .; v_call: TRBV10-3; d_call: .; j_call: TRBJ2-7; cdr3_nt: TGTGCCACCCGCATGGACCCGGGACGCAGTGCCGACGAGCAGTACTTC; cdr3_aa: CATRMDPGRSADEQYF
clone_size: .; v_call: TRBV10-3; d_call: TRBD1; j_call: TRBJ2-3; cdr3_nt: TGTGCCATCTCCGGGACAGGCACAGATACGCAGTATTTT; cdr3_aa: CAISGTGTDTQYF
clone_size: .; v_call: TRBV10-3; d_call: .; j_call: TRBJ1-2; cdr3_nt: TGTGCCATCAGTGAGTTAGGGGGTTCGGATTATGGCTACACCTTC; cdr3_aa: CAISELGGSDYGYTF
clone_size: .; v_call: TRBV18; d_call: .; j_call: TRBJ1-4; cdr3_nt: TGTGCCAGCTCACCACGACCCAGGGCTGCAACTAATGAAAAACTGTTTTTT; cdr3_aa: CASSPRPRAATNEKLFF
clone_size: .; v_call: TRBV7-6; d_call: .; j_call: TRBJ1-5; cdr3_nt: TGTGCCAGCAGCTTAGACGTAGGCAATCAGCCCCAGCATTTT; cdr3_aa: CASSLDVGNQPQHF
clone_size: .; v_call: TRBV6-6; d_call: .; j_call: TRBJ1-6; cdr3_nt: TGTGCCAGCAGTTCTCGGGGTACGCCACCCCTCCACTTT; cdr3_aa: CASSSRGTPPLHF
clone_size: .; v_call: TRBV9; d_call: .; j_call: TRBJ1-1; cdr3_nt: TGTGCCAGCAGCGTAGGGGCGGGGGAATTTGAAGCTTTCTTT; cdr3_aa: CASSVGAGEFEAFF
clone_size: .; v_call: TRBV4-1; d_call: .; j_call: TRBJ1-1; cdr3_nt: TGCGCCAGCAGCTTCCAACCCGAGGGAAACACTGAAGCTTTCTTT; cdr3_aa: CASSFQPEGNTEAFF
clone_size: .; v_call: TRBV11-1; d_call: TRBD2; j_call: TRBJ2-3; cdr3_nt: TGTGCCAGCGCGAGCGGGCGGGGGGCAGATACGCAGTATTTT; cdr3_aa: CASASGRGADTQYF
clone_size: .; v_call: TRBV28; d_call: .; j_call: TRBJ2-1; cdr3_nt: TGTGCCAGCACCCTTGAGGTAGGGGTCCGAAATGAGCAGTTCTTC; cdr3_aa: CASTLEVGVRNEQFF
clone_size: .; v_call: TRBV19; d_call: .; j_call: TRBJ2-2; cdr3_nt: TGTGCCAGTAGATATACCAGGGAAATCGGGGAGCTGTTTTTT; cdr3_aa: CASRYTREIGELFF
clone_size: .; v_call: TRBV28; d_call: TRBD1; j_call: TRBJ1-6; cdr3_nt: TGTGCCAGCAGTTTAGTTTTAGGACAGGGTAATTCACCCCTCCACTTT; cdr3_aa: CASSLVLGQGNSPLHF